The T cell receptor beta chain under discussion was sequenced for a study of metastatic and nonmetastatic thyroid tumors. Across the whole study: Repertoire comparison spanned blood and tumor or nodule tissue of malignant and benign thyroid patients. Study-level points and caveats: Significantly higher TCR beta diversity was reportedly seen in malignant thyroid tumors than benign nodules, in blood and tumor.

There are 15 residues in the CDR3. Trimming took 10 bases from V and 0 from J; bases not matched to a gene: 7. From germline, CDR1 is MNHEY and CDR2 SVGEGT. This clone showed up many times. Its antigen is still unknown. Every patient underwent thyroid surgery untreated. Source study methods: The distant-metastasis classifier for papillary thyroid cancer was built from CDR3 differences across clinicopathological groups. TCRdb re-called the PCR reads with MiXCR. These V and J calls rely on TCRdb rather than the paper's analysis. Of around 64,000 clones detected, 4% to 4.5% appear once; the ten largest clones hold around 20%.

The source material was blood. The rearrangement joins TRBV6-2 or TRBV6-3 to TRBJ1-5; 9 nucleotides agree with TRBD1. This TCR came from a female donor with papillary thyroid cancer or a benign thyroid nodule (not recorded which). Some clones in this sample may be carry-over from other donors' samples. Here the CDR3 reads CATRTGEYSNQPQHF. CDR3 in DNA: TGTGCCACCAGGACAGGGGAATATAGCAATCAGCCCCAGCATTTT.